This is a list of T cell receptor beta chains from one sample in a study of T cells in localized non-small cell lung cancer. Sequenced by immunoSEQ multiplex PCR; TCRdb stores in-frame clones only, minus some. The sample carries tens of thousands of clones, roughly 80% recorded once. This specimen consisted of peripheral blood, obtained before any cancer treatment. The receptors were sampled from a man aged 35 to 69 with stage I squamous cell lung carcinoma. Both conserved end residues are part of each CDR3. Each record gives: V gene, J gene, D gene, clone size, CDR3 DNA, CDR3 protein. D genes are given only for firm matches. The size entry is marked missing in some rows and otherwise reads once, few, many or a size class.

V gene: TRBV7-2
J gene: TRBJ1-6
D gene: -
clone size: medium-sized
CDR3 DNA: TGTGCCAGCAGCATCAGTCTCTCACCCCTCCACTTT
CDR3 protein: CASSISLSPLHF

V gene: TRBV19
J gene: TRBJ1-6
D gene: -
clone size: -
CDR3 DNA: TGTGCCAGTAGTACCGGACAGTCCCTTAATTCACCCCTCCACTTT
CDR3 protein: CASSTGQSLNSPLHF

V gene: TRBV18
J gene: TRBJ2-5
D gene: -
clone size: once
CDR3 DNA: TGTGCCAGCTCACCGTCGAAGGGAGAGACCCAGTACTTC
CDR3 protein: CASSPSKGETQYF

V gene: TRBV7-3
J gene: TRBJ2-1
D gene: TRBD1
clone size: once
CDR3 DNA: TGTGCCAGCAGCTTAGGGGACAGGGATTACAATGAGCAGTTCTTC
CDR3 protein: CASSLGDRDYNEQFF

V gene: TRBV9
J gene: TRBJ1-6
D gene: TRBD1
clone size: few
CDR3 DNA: TGTGCCAGCAGCGTGGGACAGGCAATTACACCCCTCCACTTT
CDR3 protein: CASSVGQAITPLHF

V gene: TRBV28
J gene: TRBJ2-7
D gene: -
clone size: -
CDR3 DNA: TGTGCCAGCAGTTTATCCCGGGAAGAGTACTTC
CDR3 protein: CASSLSREEYF

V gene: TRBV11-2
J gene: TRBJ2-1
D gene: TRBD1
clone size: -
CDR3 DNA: TGTGCCAGCAGCTTTGAGACAGGGAGCTCCTACAATGAGCAGTTCTTC
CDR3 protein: CASSFETGSSYNEQFF

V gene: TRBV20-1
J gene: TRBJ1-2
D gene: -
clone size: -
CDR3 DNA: TGCAGTGCTGCGGGTTCGGGTGGCTACACCTTC
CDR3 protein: CSAAGSGGYTF

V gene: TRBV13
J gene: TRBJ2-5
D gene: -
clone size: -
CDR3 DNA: TGTGCCAGCAGCCCCCGAATTACTGGAGGACCGTACCAAGAGACCCAGTACTTC
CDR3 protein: CASSPRITGGPYQETQYF

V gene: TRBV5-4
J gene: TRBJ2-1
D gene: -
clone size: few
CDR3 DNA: TGTGCCAGCAGCCCCGGTCTAGGAGGCAATGAGCAGTTCTTC
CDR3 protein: CASSPGLGGNEQFF

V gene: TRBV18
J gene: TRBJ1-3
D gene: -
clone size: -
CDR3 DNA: TGTGCCAGCTCACCACTAAACCTCCGGGGAAACACCATATATTTT
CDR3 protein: CASSPLNLRGNTIYF

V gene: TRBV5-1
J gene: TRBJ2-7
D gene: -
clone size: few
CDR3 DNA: TGCGCCAGTGCGGGATCATCCTACGAGCAGTACTTC
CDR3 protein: CASAGSSYEQYF

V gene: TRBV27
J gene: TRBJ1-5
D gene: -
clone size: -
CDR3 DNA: TGTGCCAGCAGCCCGGGCTTGAGCAATCAGCCCCAGCATTTT
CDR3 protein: CASSPGLSNQPQHF

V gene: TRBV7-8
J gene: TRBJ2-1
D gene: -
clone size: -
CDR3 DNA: TGTGCCAGCAGCATCCGGGGGGCCGGGAATGAGCAGTTCTTC
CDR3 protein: CASSIRGAGNEQFF

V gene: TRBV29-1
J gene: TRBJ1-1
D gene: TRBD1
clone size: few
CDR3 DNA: TGCAGCGTTATCCAGGGGGCGTTCGCTTTCTTT
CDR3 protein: CSVIQGAFAFF

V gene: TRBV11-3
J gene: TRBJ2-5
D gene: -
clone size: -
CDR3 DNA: TGTGCCAGCAGCCCCGGACAGATGGAGACCCAGTACTTC
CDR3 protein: CASSPGQMETQYF

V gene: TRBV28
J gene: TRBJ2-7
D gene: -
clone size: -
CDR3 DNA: TGTGCCAGCAGTCCCCCTCGGACCTCCGAGCAGTACTTC
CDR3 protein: CASSPPRTSEQYF

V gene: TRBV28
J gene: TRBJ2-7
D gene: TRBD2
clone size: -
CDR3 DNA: TGTGCCAGCAGTTCCCCCGGAGGTAGCGGGGGCTACGAGCAGTACTTC
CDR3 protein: CASSSPGGSGGYEQYF

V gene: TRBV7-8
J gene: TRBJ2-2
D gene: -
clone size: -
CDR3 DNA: TGTGCCAGCAGCCTGGGGATGAACACCGGGGAGCTGTTTTTT
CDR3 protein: CASSLGMNTGELFF

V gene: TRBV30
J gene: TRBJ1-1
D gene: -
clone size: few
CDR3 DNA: TGTGCATCCAATCTGTGGACTGAAGCTTTCTTT
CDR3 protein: CASNLWTEAFF

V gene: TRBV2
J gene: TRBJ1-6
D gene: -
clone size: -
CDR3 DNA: TGTGCCAGCAGTGGGGCGGGGGTGAGGAATTCACCCCTCCACTTT
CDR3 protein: CASSGAGVRNSPLHF

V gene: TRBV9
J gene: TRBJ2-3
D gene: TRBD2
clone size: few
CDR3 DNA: TGTGCCAGCAGCGGGGGGACTAGCGGGTTAACAGATACGCAGTATTTT
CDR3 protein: CASSGGTSGLTDTQYF

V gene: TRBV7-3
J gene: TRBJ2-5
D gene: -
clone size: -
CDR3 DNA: TGTGCCAGCAGCCGGGCCGCTAAAGAGACCCAGTACTTC
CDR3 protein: CASSRAAKETQYF

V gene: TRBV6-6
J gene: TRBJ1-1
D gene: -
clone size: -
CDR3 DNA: TGTGCCAGCAGTTACCGGGGAGGGGGAGCTGAAGCTTTCTTT
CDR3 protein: CASSYRGGGAEAFF

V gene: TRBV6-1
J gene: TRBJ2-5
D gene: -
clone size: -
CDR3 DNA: TGTGCCAGCATTGGGGGCTACCAAGAGACCCAGTACTTC
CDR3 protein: CASIGGYQETQYF

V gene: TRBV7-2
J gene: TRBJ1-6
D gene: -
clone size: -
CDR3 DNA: TGTGCCAGCAGTTCATATAATTCACCCCTCCACTTT
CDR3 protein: CASSSYNSPLHF

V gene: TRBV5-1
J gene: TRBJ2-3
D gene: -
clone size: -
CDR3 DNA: TGCGCCAGCAGCTTGCCGGGGGCAGATACGCAGTATTTT
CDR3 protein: CASSLPGADTQYF

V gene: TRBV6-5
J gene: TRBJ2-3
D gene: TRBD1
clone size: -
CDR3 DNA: TGTGCCAGCAGTTCAGGACAGGGCGTACGAGATACGCAGTATTTT
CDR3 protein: CASSSGQGVRDTQYF